The 17 T cell receptor beta chains below all came from one sample that was sequenced in a study of cytomegalovirus exposure and HLA in healthy donors. The primer mix had 60 Vbeta and 13 Jbeta primers. Assay used: immunoSEQ multiplex PCR; TCRdb lists only in-frame clones, some missing. Here the sample table reports just over 150,000 clones. The sample was PBMCs. The receptors stem from a man under 40 in good health and CMV-seronegative.

The chain is built from TRBV6-5 and TRBJ2-1; 12 nucleotides line up with TRBD2. The CDR3 contains 15 residues. Germline loops: CDR1 MNHEY, CDR2 SVGAGI. V shed 6 bases, J shed 6 bases, and the junction held 6 bases outside the gene matches. CDR3 sequence (DNA): TGTGCCAGCAGCCGACTAGCGGGAGAGGGCAATGAGCAGTTCTTC. It is translated as CASSRLAGEGNEQFF.

This sequence joins TRBV27 and TRBJ2-5; 10 bases are shared with TRBD2. The CDR3 sequence is 15 residues long. Trimming removed 5 bases from V and 5 bases from J; junction bases left unmatched: 8. CDR1 MNHEY and CDR2 SMNVEV come from the germline V gene (reference sequence). Here the CDR3 DNA reads TGTGCCAGCAGTCCTCGGTTAGCGGGAGGTGAGACCCAGTACTTC. This encodes CASSPRLAGGETQYF.

The chain couples TRBV5-1 to TRBJ2-5, with a possible D match to TRBD2 (5 bases). This CDR3 has 14 amino acids. Per germline, CDR1 SGHRS and CDR2 YFSETQ. With 0 bases removed from V and 4 bases from J, the gap between germline ends came to 10 bases. As DNA, the CDR3 is TGCGCCAGCAGCTTGGAAGTAGAGGGAGAGACCCAGTACTTC. Translated, it gives CASSLEVEGETQYF.

The V gene is TRBV11-3, the J gene TRBJ2-3, with 7 bases aligning to TRBD1. The V gene's germline CDR1 is SGHNT and CDR2 YENEEA. The CDR3 consists of 15 residues. V was pared by 6 bases and J by 6 bases, with 12 bases of the junction left unmatched. Here the CDR3 reads CASRPRQGGMDTQYF. For the CDR3, the DNA is TGTGCCAGCAGACCTCGACAGGGCGGCATGGATACGCAGTATTTT.

This sequence joins TRBV5-8 and TRBJ2-3; 10 bases are shared with TRBD2. Germline loops: CDR1 SGHTS, CDR2 YDEGEE. CDR3 length: 15 residues. The V segment lost 1 base and the J segment 11 bases; nucleotides outside the gene matches: 10. The CDR3 sequence: CASSLPLAGVEKQYF. In DNA form, the CDR3 reads TGTGCCAGCAGCTTGCCGCTAGCGGGAGTAGAGAAGCAGTATTTT.

The chain couples TRBV7-9 to TRBJ2-7; D remains unclear. The CDR3 extends over 14 amino acids. Germline-derived CDR1 and CDR2 are SEHNR and FQNEAQ (reference sequence). V dropped 5 bases and J dropped 3 bases, with 14 bases sitting between them. The CDR3, as DNA: TGTGCCAGCAGCCTTATCGCGGCGAGCTACGAGCAGTACTTC. The encoded protein is CASSLIAASYEQYF.

CDR3 sequence: CASSLGSRGEQFF. The CDR3 nucleotides read TGTGCCAGCAGCTTAGGGTCTCGGGGTGAGCAGTTCTTC. The rearrangement links TRBV7-9 to TRBJ2-1, with D possibly matching TRBD2 (5 bases). This CDR3 is 13 amino acids long. CDR1 SEHNR and CDR2 FQNEAQ come from the germline V gene (reference sequence). Trimming pared 1 base from V and 9 bases from J, leaving 10 bases between. Looking up the rest from reference TRBV7-9 and TRBJ2-1 gives the full variable domain: DTGVSQNPRHKITKRGQNVTFRCDPISEHNRLYWYRQTLGQGPEFLTYFQNEAQLEKSRLLSDRFSAERPKGSFSTLEIQRTEQGDSAMYLCASSLGSRGEQFFGPGTRLTVL.

This sequence joins TRBV18 and TRBJ2-6, with D maybe TRBD2 (6 bases). The CDR3 covers 20 residues. Germline V gene sequence: CDR1 KGHSH, CDR2 LQKENI. V was cut by 2 bases and J by 3 bases, with 23 bases left in between. The CDR3 loop reads CASSPTPHRDSADGANVLTF. The CDR3 nucleotides are TGTGCCAGCTCACCAACACCTCACCGGGACTCGGCGGATGGGGCCAACGTCCTGACTTTC.

The chain links TRBV21-1 to TRBJ1-1; TRBD1 is taken as the D call from the table, unchecked against the DNA. TRBV21-1 is a documented pseudogene. This CDR3 has 13 amino acids. For the CDR3, the DNA is TGTGCCAGCAGCGACAGGGGAGGAACTGAAGCTTTCTTT. As protein: CASSDRGGTEAFF.

The chain is built from TRBV29-1 and TRBJ1-5; possible D gene TRBD1, 5 bases. Germline V lookup: CDR1 SQVTM, CDR2 ANQGSEA. V was clipped by 0 bases and J by 15 bases, with 12 bases between them. This CDR3 comprises 11 residues. CDR3 in DNA: TGCAGCGTTGAAGATCCCCAGGGTCGGCATTTT. Translation: CSVEDPQGRHF.

Concerning this clone itself: Other DNA sequences from this sample encode an identical CDR3 as well. The chain combines TRBV7-6 with TRBJ2-7, with 11 bases aligning to TRBD1. The V gene's germline CDR1 is SGHVS and CDR2 FNYEAQ. The CDR3 runs to 16 residues. The trim removed 0 bases at V and 3 bases at J, leaving 4 bases unmatched. The CDR3 DNA sequence: TGTGCCAGCAGCTTAGCCTCCGGGACAGGGGGCTACGAGCAGTACTTC. It codes for CASSLASGTGGYEQYF.

The chain links TRBV7-8 to TRBJ1-5; the D gene is possibly TRBD1 (5 bases). The CDR3 totals 17 residues. Trimming left V 2 bases short and J 2 bases short, with 16 bases between. Germline CDR1 and CDR2: SGHVS and FQNEAQ. CDR3 region: CASSLWVRVSGNQPQHF. The CDR3 DNA follows: TGTGCCAGCAGCTTATGGGTCAGGGTATCGGGCAATCAGCCCCAGCATTTT.

The gene calls are TRBV6-1 and TRBJ2-5; tentative D call: TRBD2 (5 bases). Trimming removed 6 bases from V and 5 bases from J, with 13 bases in between. Germline CDR1 is MNHNS and CDR2 is SASEGT. The CDR3 runs 13 residues. CDR3 bases: TGTGCCAGCAGGGTACTAGAGAGGGAGACCCAGTACTTC. Protein: CASRVLERETQYF.

The rearrangement links TRBV28 to TRBJ1-1; TRBD1 aligns across 8 bases. Trimming cost V 10 bases and J 5 bases; bases outside gene matches: 3. This CDR3 has 11 residues. In germline, CDR1 is MDHEN, CDR2 SYDVKM. The CDR3 sequence: CATTGGTEAFF. Here the CDR3 DNA reads TGTGCCACCACAGGGGGGACTGAAGCTTTCTTT.

The CDR3 DNA reads TGTGCCAGCAGCGGTACCGGGACAGGGCCGTACGAGCAGTACTTC. Translating it yields CASSGTGTGPYEQYF. The genes are TRBV7-9 and TRBJ2-7, with TRBD1 matching over 9 bases. The CDR3 length is 15 residues. With V trimmed by 5 bases and J by 4 bases, 9 bases remained unmatched. Per germline, CDR1 SEHNR and CDR2 FQNEAQ (reference sequence).

The rearrangement uses TRBV5-4 and TRBJ2-3, with a weak D call TRBD2 (6 bases). Trimming removed 4 bases from V and 4 bases from J, with 25 bases in between. The CDR3 runs to 18 residues. Germline V gene lookup returns CDR1 SGHNT and CDR2 YYREEE (reference sequence). The CDR3 DNA reads as TGTGCCAGCAGCGGGGGGATAACTAGCAGGAAGGGCGCAGATACGCAGTATTTT. It specifies CASSGGITSRKGADTQYF.

The V and J genes are TRBV21-1 and TRBJ2-4; TRBD2, as called in the table, went unchecked against the DNA. TRBV21-1 is recorded as a pseudogene. The CDR3 runs to 18 residues. The CDR3 DNA follows: TGTGCCATCAAGGGAGGGGTGGAGAGATCCCTAGCCAAAAACATTCAGTACTTC. Translated, it gives CAIKGGVERSLAKNIQYF.